The source of this T cell receptor beta chain is a study of blood T cell repertoires in COVID-19. Study as a whole: Symptom resolution, clearance, or two negative PCRs marked donors in Cohort 3 as recovered. The analysed material was cDNA or gDNA that came from T cells, B-cell-depleted T cells, or PBMCs. Sites across the United States, Italy and Spain contributed samples from acute and convalescent COVID-19.

How the authors handled the data: By means of reference gene primer amplification, nucleated cell counts were estimated. TCRdb's copy holds only in-frame clones and misses some; the assay was immunoSEQ multiplex PCR. The V and J calls and clone size come from that table; D and trimming were worked out from the DNA. The data contain approximately 150,000 clones, approximately 87% of them singletons. The table lists this clone with a count of one. The length of the CDR3 is 14 residues. Germline V gene lookup returns CDR1 WSHSY and CDR2 SAAADI. Trimming stripped 2 bases from V and 2 bases from J, with 10 bases between.

The genes are TRBV10-2 and TRBJ2-7; D remains unclear. The TCR originated in a man aged 50-60 years in a cohort exposed to, infected with or recovered from COVID-19 (not recorded which). Sample: PBMCs or T cells enriched from blood (not recorded which). This chain's CDR3 is CASSEAGMTYEQYF. CDR3 sequence (DNA): TGCGCCAGCAGTGAGGCAGGTATGACCTACGAGCAGTACTTC.